Following are 9 T cell receptor beta chains from one sample sequenced in a study of blood T cells in healthy people across ages (dated by TCRdb to the mid-2010s). Libraries were made using 5' RACE. TCRdb names Illumina HiSeq 2500 as the instrument used. A second PCR of roughly 7 to 11 cycles was performed with a sample-barcoded 5' primer and a J-beta primer mix. TCRdb cleaned the public reads at Q25 with fastp, built clones with MiXCR and kept in-frame beta chains. CDR3 protein duplicates are merged, each entry listing the most common genes and DNA. The sample data list roughly 900,000 distinct CDR3 sequences, and about 28% of these were observed just once. The biggest ten clones account for 15% to 20% of the sample. Sequencing was performed on blood. Source of these receptors: a woman of 80 years or more in good health.

The gene calls are TRBV4-1 and TRBJ2-1; D unclear. Trimming shortened V by 3 bases and J by 3 bases, and 18 bases separated the two germline ends. Germline-derived CDR1 and CDR2 are MGHRA and YSYEKL. The CDR3 covers 17 residues. The CDR3 loop is CASSQSFETRGYNEQFF. The DNA for the CDR3 is TGCGCCAGCAGCCAGAGCTTTGAGACAAGAGGCTACAATGAGCAGTTCTTC.

The chain combines TRBV7-2 with TRBJ1-2; 9 bases align to TRBD1. Per germline, CDR1 SGHTA and CDR2 FQGNSA. V shed 6 bases and J 5 bases; nucleotides not matched to a gene: 10. The CDR3 has 15 residues. CDR3 protein: CASRKSRDRDYGYTF. CDR3 bases: TGTGCCAGCAGAAAAAGCCGGGACAGGGATTATGGCTACACCTTC. Based on the CDR3 plus reference TRBV7-2 and TRBJ1-2, the full variable domain is GAGVSQSPSNKVTEKGKDVELRCDPISGHTALYWYRQSLGQGLEFLIYFQGNSAPDKSGLPSDRFSAERTGGSVSTLTIQRTQQEDSAVYLCASRKSRDRDYGYTFGSGTRLTVV.

This clonotype turned up a few times. V usage is TRBV7-2 and J usage is TRBJ2-2; D remains unclear. Trimming took 1 base from V and 6 from J, leaving 6 bases between them. The length of the CDR3 is 13 residues. Germline CDR1 reads SGHTA; CDR2 reads FQGNSA. The CDR3 loop is CASSLVRAGELFF. CDR3 coding DNA: TGTGCCAGCAGCTTAGTGCGCGCCGGGGAGCTGTTTTTT.

This clonotype showed up many times. The J gene is TRBJ2-3, the V gene TRBV5-1; 7 nucleotides agree with TRBD2. V trimming: 4 bases; J trimming: 0 bases; junction bases outside the gene matches: 11. The CDR3 has 17 amino acids. Germline assignment: CDR1 SGHRS and CDR2 YFSETQ. CDR3 loop: CASSRAGTTASTDTQYF. CDR3 coding DNA: TGCGCCAGCAGCCGAGCCGGGACTACTGCTAGCACAGATACGCAGTATTTT. The full variable domain, with the rest looked up from reference TRBV5-1 and TRBJ2-3, is KAGVTQTPRYLIKTRGQQVTLSCSPISGHRSVSWYQQTPGQGLQFLFEYFSETQRNKGNFPGRFSGRQFSNSRSEMNVSTLELGDSALYLCASSRAGTTASTDTQYFGPGTRLTVL.

The chain joins TRBV7-2 to TRBJ2-5; D gene uncertain. This CDR3 comprises 14 residues. Germline CDR1 SGHTA, CDR2 FQGNSA. The V end was cut by 0 bases, the J end by 11 bases, with 16 bases between. Written as DNA, the CDR3 is TGTGCCAGCAGCTTAGCACTTCAAACCAATGAGCAGTACTTC. Residues: CASSLALQTNEQYF.

The table lists this clonotype with many counts. The gene calls are TRBV5-1 and TRBJ1-4; no clear D. V lost 4 bases and J lost 5, with 21 bases in between. Germline CDR1 is SGHRS and CDR2 is YFSETQ. The CDR3 sequence is 17 residues long. CDR3 in amino acids: CASSPEGRPRINEKLFF. For the CDR3, the DNA is TGCGCCAGCAGCCCTGAGGGCCGACCCCGAATAAATGAAAAACTGTTTTTT.

The chain uses TRBV19 and TRBJ2-1; TRBD1 might be the D (6 bases). CDR1 is LNHDA and CDR2 is SQIVND in the germline V gene (reference sequence). Trimming stripped 7 bases from V and 5 bases from J, with 12 bases between. The CDR3 sequence is 13 residues long. This CDR3 reads CASTGTPNNEQFF. CDR3 nucleotides: TGTGCCAGTACGGGGACACCAAACAATGAGCAGTTCTTC.

CDR3 coding DNA: TGCAGCGTTGATCAGGGAGGGGCCAGTGAGACCCAGTACTTC. Its protein product is CSVDQGGASETQYF. The rearrangement joins TRBV29-1 to TRBJ2-5; TRBD2 aligns across 7 bases. The CDR3 runs 14 residues. Trimming at V came to 3 bases and at J to 5 bases, leaving 9 bases not matched to a gene. The germline V gene has CDR1 SQVTM and CDR2 ANQGSEA. Full variable domain (rest looked up from reference TRBV29-1 and TRBJ2-5): SAVISQKPSRDICQRGTSLTIQCQVDSQVTMMFWYRQQPGQSLTLIATANQGSEATYESGFVIDKFPISRPNLTFSTLTVSNMSPEDSSIYLCSVDQGGASETQYFGPGTRLLVL.

This clonotype was observed at least ten times. This chain connects TRBV9 to TRBJ2-1; tentatively, D is TRBD1 (6 bases). CDR1 is SGDLS, CDR2 YYNGEE, per germline. V lost 0 bases, J lost 5 bases, and 9 bases lay in between. The CDR3 consists of 14 residues. The CDR3 region is CASSVGGTNNEQFF. CDR3 DNA sequence: TGTGCCAGCAGCGTAGGAGGGACAAACAATGAGCAGTTCTTC. Full variable domain (remainder filled in from reference TRBV9 and TRBJ2-1): DSGVTQTPKHLITATGQRVTLRCSPRSGDLSVYWYQQSLDQGLQFLIQYYNGEERAKGNILERFSAQQFPDLHSELNLSSLELGDSALYFCASSVGGTNNEQFFGPGTRLTVL.